This T cell receptor beta chain comes out of a study of T cell repertoires in cytomegalovirus infection. Looking at the study overall: Public signatures in TCR beta pointed to CMV infection and matching HLA type. Study-wide results and limits: Across the ex vivo response, the dominant clonotypes were HLA-C-restricted CMV-specific TCR beta clonotypes.

TCRdb passed the reads through MiXCR, listing each CDR3 protein once. The data contain more than 55,000 distinct CDR3 sequences, approximately 20% of them singletons. To note about this clonotype: As yet, its antigen is unknown.

Unmatched junction bases numbered 3, after V lost 9 bases and J lost 3 bases. The CDR3 is 13 residues long. Per germline, CDR1 SNHLY and CDR2 FYNNEI. The TCR comes from a human donor in good health (CMV status not recorded). Some clones in this sample may be carry-over from other donors' samples. The starting material was CD8+ T cells from cultured PBMCs, obtained from culture after CMV antigen stimulation. V usage is TRBV2 and J usage is TRBJ2-1; 9 bases agree with TRBD2. The CDR3 DNA reads TGTGCCAGTTCTAGCGGGGACTACAATGAGCAGTTCTTC. Residues: CASSSGDYNEQFF.